These T cell receptor beta chains were read from a single sample in a study of T cells in localized non-small cell lung cancer. TCRdb's table, derived via immunoSEQ multiplex PCR, lists solely in-frame clones and lacks some. In the table there are approximately 28,000 clones, about 85% of which are singletons. This sample comprised peripheral blood, obtained before any cancer treatment. The receptor source for this set is a female donor older than 55 with stage II squamous cell lung carcinoma. Both conserved end residues are part of each CDR3. The D gene is left open where the match is weak. A clone size is listed for some rows: how often the clone was seen (once, few, many), or a class if it is expanded.

j_call clone_size v_call d_call cdr3_nt cdr3_aa
TRBJ2-7 . TRBV28 . TGTGCCAGCAGTTTATCCGAGCAGTACTTC CASSLSEQYF
TRBJ1-1 . TRBV5-5 . TGTGCCAGCAGCTTCGGACGGCTGACTGAAGCTTTCTTT CASSFGRLTEAFF
TRBJ2-7 . TRBV11-2 TRBD1 TGTGCCAGCAGCGGGGGAAGAAAAGCGACAGGGGCCTACGAGCAGTACTTC CASSGGRKATGAYEQYF
TRBJ1-2 . TRBV19 TRBD1 TGTGCCAGTACCTCTCGGACAGGGGCCAGAGAGGGCTACACCTTC CASTSRTGAREGYTF
TRBJ1-1 . TRBV28 . TGTGCCAGCAGTTTAACACCGGGACAACCGAACACTGAAGCTTTCTTT CASSLTPGQPNTEAFF
TRBJ2-5 . TRBV18 . TGTGCCAGCTCACCTGCGACAAACCAAGAGACCCAGTACTTC CASSPATNQETQYF
TRBJ2-7 . TRBV29-1 . TGCAGCGTTCGAACCGGGGGACGGAACGAGCAGTACTTC CSVRTGGRNEQYF
TRBJ2-2 once TRBV18 . TGTGCCAGCTCACCCCGGGCGGGTGCCGGGGAGCTGTTTTTT CASSPRAGAGELFF
TRBJ1-2 . TRBV25-1 . TGTGCCAGCAGTGACGCAAGGGCTTTTAACTATGGCTACACCTTC CASSDARAFNYGYTF
TRBJ2-2 . TRBV5-8 TRBD2 TGTGCCAGCAGCTGGTCAATCACAGCGGGAAACACCGGGGAGCTGTTTTTT CASSWSITAGNTGELFF
TRBJ1-1 once TRBV4-2 . TGTGCCAGCAGCCAATCGGGGACGTGGAACACTGAAGCTTTCTTT CASSQSGTWNTEAFF
TRBJ2-2 . TRBV29-1 . TGCAGCGTCCTATCCCCGTACGGGGGCGGGGAGCTGTTTTTT CSVLSPYGGGELFF
TRBJ2-5 . TRBV14 . TGTGCCAGCAGCCGCCCCTCGTCCGGAGAGACCCAGTACTTC CASSRPSSGETQYF
TRBJ1-2 . TRBV18 . TGTGCCAGCTCACCACAGGACATTTATGGCTACACCTTC CASSPQDIYGYTF
TRBJ2-1 . TRBV5-1 . TGCGCCAGCAGCTTGGAGGCTAACAGCATCGGAGATGAGCAGTTCTTC CASSLEANSIGDEQFF
TRBJ1-6 few TRBV30 TRBD1 TGTGCCTTAACGACAGGGGCGAGCTCCTATAATTCACCCCTCCACTTT CALTTGASSYNSPLHF
TRBJ2-4 . TRBV7-2 . TGTGCCAGCAGCTTATCGGCGATAGCCAAAAACATTCAGTACTTC CASSLSAIAKNIQYF
TRBJ1-5 . TRBV19 . TGTGCCAGTAGTATCGGACCCAATCAGCCCCAGCATTTT CASSIGPNQPQHF
TRBJ2-5 . TRBV6-5 . TGTGCCAGCAGCCTACGGCTCGGGGAGACCCAGTACTTC CASSLRLGETQYF
TRBJ2-7 . TRBV30 TRBD2 TGTGCCTGGAGTGTATCCGGGGGACTAGCGGTAGAGCAGTACTTC CAWSVSGGLAVEQYF
TRBJ2-7 . TRBV9 . TGTGCCAGCAGCGTAGCGGGGACTCCCTACGAGCAGTACTTC CASSVAGTPYEQYF
TRBJ2-1 . TRBV11-1 TRBD1 TGTGCCAGCAGCTTCCGGACAGGGCTGACACATGAGCAGTTCTTC CASSFRTGLTHEQFF
TRBJ2-5 . TRBV19 . TGTGCCAGTAGTATAGATCTATTCGCAGGAAGAGAGACCCAGTACTTC CASSIDLFAGRETQYF
TRBJ1-1 . TRBV18 . TGTGCCAGCTCACCACCGGGCAGGGAGGCTGAAGCTTTCTTT CASSPPGREAEAFF
TRBJ2-5 . TRBV19 TRBD1 TGTGCCAGTAGTATCGGTGTGTCAGGGGGAGAGACCCAGTACTTC CASSIGVSGGETQYF
TRBJ2-7 . TRBV19 TRBD1 TGTGCCAGTAGTAGGGGAACGACAGGGGCGGAGGAGCAGTACTTC CASSRGTTGAEEQYF
TRBJ1-4 . TRBV7-9 . TGTGCCAGCAGCTTATCGGACGGGAATGAAAAACTGTTTTTT CASSLSDGNEKLFF
TRBJ1-4 . TRBV28 TRBD1 TGTGCCAGCAGAGGAGACAGGGGCGCCGTCGAAAAACTGTTTTTT CASRGDRGAVEKLFF
TRBJ2-5 . TRBV7-9 . TGTGCCAGCAGCTCGGACGGAAACCAAGAGACCCAGTACTTC CASSSDGNQETQYF
TRBJ1-2 . TRBV29-1 . TGCAGCGTTGCCCAGGGAGGAGACTATGGCTACACCTTC CSVAQGGDYGYTF
TRBJ2-1 . TRBV6-1 . TGTGCCAGCAGGGGTGGAGGGGCTGAGCAGTTCTTC CASRGGGAEQFF
TRBJ2-7 . TRBV5-1 . TGCGCCAGCAGCCGGCAGGGGGGTAATATTCACGAGCAGTACTTC CASSRQGGNIHEQYF
TRBJ2-7 . TRBV6-6 . TGTGCCAGCAGCCGGGGCGACTCCTACGAGCAGTACTTC CASSRGDSYEQYF
TRBJ2-6 . TRBV10-1 . TGCGCCAGCAGTAGGAACTCTGGGGCCAACGTCCTGACTTTC CASSRNSGANVLTF
TRBJ1-2 . TRBV19 . TGTGCCAGTAGTATTGTACAGGCGGAGTTTTATGGCTACACCTTC CASSIVQAEFYGYTF
TRBJ2-5 . TRBV25-1 . TGTGCCAGCAGTGAAGGTAGCGGAATTCAAGAGACCCAGTACTTC CASSEGSGIQETQYF
TRBJ2-7 . TRBV19 . TGTGCCAGTAGTATAGGGCCCTACGAGCAGTACTTC CASSIGPYEQYF
TRBJ1-3 . TRBV7-7 . TGTGCCAGCAGTTCCCAGGCCGGAAACACCATATATTTT CASSSQAGNTIYF
TRBJ2-3 . TRBV9 TRBD2 TGTGCCAGCAGCGCGAGCGGGGGGGTAACTGCTAGCACAGATACGCAGTATTTT CASSASGGVTASTDTQYF
TRBJ2-5 . TRBV28 . TGTGCCAGCACTTGGGGCTCTATGGGAAAGACCCAGTACTTC CASTWGSMGKTQYF
TRBJ1-2 . TRBV18 . TGTGCCAGCTCACCATCGGCAGGGAGCCCTTATGGCTACACCTTC CASSPSAGSPYGYTF
TRBJ1-5 . TRBV28 . TGTGCCAGCAGAGGACAGTTTAATCAGCCCCAGCATTTT CASRGQFNQPQHF
TRBJ1-3 . TRBV4-1 . TGCGCCAGCAGCCAAGAATATACGGGCCTCTCTGGAAACACCATATATTTT CASSQEYTGLSGNTIYF
TRBJ2-1 . TRBV5-6 . TGTGCCAGCAGCCTCGGGGGAAGGCCCACGGGCAATGAGCAGTTCTTC CASSLGGRPTGNEQFF
TRBJ2-5 once TRBV5-1 . TGCGCCAGCAGTTCCGAGGGCCAAGAGACCCAGTACTTC CASSSEGQETQYF
TRBJ1-1 once TRBV27 . TGTGCCAGCAGTTCCGACAGGAGGGGTTCGGCTTTCTTT CASSSDRRGSAFF
TRBJ2-1 . TRBV7-2 TRBD2 TGTGCCAGCAGCTCTCTAGCGGGAGAGTACAATGAGCAGTTCTTC CASSSLAGEYNEQFF
TRBJ1-1 . TRBV6-6 . TGTGCCAGCAGTTACTTCCAGTTGAACACTGAAGCTTTCTTT CASSYFQLNTEAFF
TRBJ2-2 few TRBV19 . TGTGCCAGTAGTATTGGTACACAAGGGGAGCTGTTTTTT CASSIGTQGELFF
TRBJ1-1 few TRBV30 . TGTGCCTGGAGTTCGGGCAGGGACACTGAAGCTTTCTTT CAWSSGRDTEAFF
TRBJ1-4 . TRBV10-3 . TGTGCCATCAGTCTCGATTTGGGCGTAGGGAATGAAAAACTGTTTTTT CAISLDLGVGNEKLFF
TRBJ2-3 . TRBV7-3 . TGTGCCAGCAGCCCGACGCCGGATACGCAGTATTTT CASSPTPDTQYF
TRBJ2-1 . TRBV7-6 . TGTGCCAGCAGCTTAGGCCGGGGGGCTAACAATGAGCAGTTCTTC CASSLGRGANNEQFF
TRBJ2-2 . TRBV10-3 TRBD1 TGTGCCATCAAGAGGACAGGGGACACCGGGGAGCTGTTTTTT CAIKRTGDTGELFF
TRBJ2-3 . TRBV28 TRBD1 TGTGCCAGCAGTTCCGGTGGACAGGACACAGATACGCAGTATTTT CASSSGGQDTDTQYF
TRBJ1-1 . TRBV5-6 . TGTGCCAGCAGCCCGTGGGGGATCACTGAAGCTTTCTTT CASSPWGITEAFF
TRBJ1-2 . TRBV7-8 . TGTGCCAGCAGCTCCACCTCCGAGGGACGCGGGGGCTACACCTTC CASSSTSEGRGGYTF
TRBJ2-7 . TRBV2 . TGTGCCAGCAGTGATCCGGACGCCGTCCCCTACGAGCAGTACTTC CASSDPDAVPYEQYF
TRBJ2-5 . TRBV6-6 . TGTGCCAGCAGTTACCCGATCCGGGACCTTCAAGAGACCCAGTACTTC CASSYPIRDLQETQYF
TRBJ1-6 few TRBV9 . TGTGCCAGCAGCAGGGGCTGGGGTAATTCACCCCTCCACTTT CASSRGWGNSPLHF